The rows below give T cell receptor beta chains drawn from one sample of a study of blood T cell repertoires in COVID-19. The repertoire was sequenced with immunoSEQ multiplex PCR; TCRdb's copy has only in-frame clones and lacks some. The data contain fewer than 300,000 clones, 70% to 90% of them singletons. The specimen was peripheral blood. These TCRs come from a woman in her seventies with active or convalescent COVID-19. Both conserved end residues are part of each CDR3. D genes are given only for firm matches. The size of a clone is reported for some rows only, either as once, few or many, or as a class for expanded clones.

clone_size | d_call | j_call | v_call | cdr3_aa | cdr3_nt
- | TRBD2 | TRBJ2-1 | TRBV7-8 | CASSLNSGGAVEQFF | TGTGCCAGCAGCTTAAATAGCGGGGGGGCCGTTGAGCAGTTCTTC
few | - | TRBJ2-1 | TRBV4-2 | CASSRERGSSYNEQFF | TGTGCCAGCAGCCGAGAACGGGGGAGCTCCTACAATGAGCAGTTCTTC
- | TRBD2 | TRBJ2-1 | TRBV7-9 | CASSPRLAGQNEQFF | TGTGCCAGCAGCCCCCGACTAGCGGGGCAGAATGAGCAGTTCTTC
- | TRBD1 | TRBJ2-7 | TRBV19 | CASSNRQGPLAYEQYF | TGTGCCAGTAGTAACCGACAGGGACCCCTGGCCTACGAGCAGTACTTC
few | TRBD1 | TRBJ1-2 | TRBV5-1 | CASGTGDYGYTF | TGCGCCAGCGGGACAGGGGACTATGGCTACACCTTC
- | TRBD2 | TRBJ2-7 | TRBV4-2 | CASSRHEGSGGRGYEQYF | TGTGCCAGCAGCCGCCACGAGGGTAGCGGGGGCCGGGGCTACGAGCAGTACTTC
few | TRBD1 | TRBJ1-4 | TRBV6-5 | CASRLSGTGREKLFF | TGTGCCAGCAGATTAAGCGGGACAGGGAGGGAAAAACTGTTTTTT
many | TRBD1 | TRBJ1-2 | TRBV6-5 | CASYPGTGVGYTF | TGTGCCAGCTACCCCGGGACAGGGGTAGGCTACACCTTC
few | TRBD2 | TRBJ2-5 | TRBV3-1/TRBV3-2 | CASSRGSGSKETQYF | TGTGCCAGCAGCCGCGGAAGCGGGAGTAAAGAGACCCAGTACTTC
- | TRBD2 | TRBJ2-7 | TRBV11-2 | CASSLIGTSGPTYEQYF | TGTGCCAGCAGCTTAATAGGAACTAGCGGGCCCACCTACGAGCAGTACTTC
- | - | TRBJ1-5 | TRBV5-5 | CASSLGQGQGQPQHF | TGTGCCAGCAGCTTGGGTCAGGGGCAGGGTCAGCCCCAGCATTTT
- | TRBD1 | TRBJ1-1 | TRBV5-5 | CASSLQGMNTEAFF | TGTGCCAGCAGCTTACAGGGGATGAACACTGAAGCTTTCTTT
- | - | TRBJ1-4 | TRBV6-5 | CASSYEATTNEKLFF | TGTGCCAGCAGTTACGAGGCTACAACTAATGAAAAACTGTTTTTT
once | TRBD2 | TRBJ2-7 | TRBV5-1 | CASSPGGGGYEQYF | TGCGCCAGCAGCCCCGGGGGGGGAGGCTACGAGCAGTACTTC
- | TRBD2 | TRBJ2-1 | TRBV5-1 | CASSFITSGSGNEQFF | TGCGCCAGCAGCTTTATAACTAGCGGGAGTGGAAATGAGCAGTTCTTC
- | - | TRBJ1-4 | TRBV13 | CASSLGRRNEKLFF | TGTGCCAGCAGCCTCGGTAGGCGGAATGAAAAACTGTTTTTT
few | TRBD2 | TRBJ2-1 | TRBV7-9 | CAVGRDGWDNEQFF | TGTGCCGTCGGGAGGGATGGTTGGGACAATGAGCAGTTCTTC
- | TRBD2 | TRBJ2-1 | TRBV7-2 | CASSPGTSGRTYNEQFF | TGTGCCAGCAGCCCCGGGACTAGCGGGAGGACATACAATGAGCAGTTCTTC
- | - | TRBJ2-3 | TRBV5-1 | CASSLQADLTDTQYF | TGCGCCAGCAGCTTGCAAGCGGATCTTACAGATACGCAGTATTTT
few | - | TRBJ2-1 | TRBV7-9 | CASSFGSSYNEQFF | TGTGCCAGCAGCTTTGGTAGCTCCTACAATGAGCAGTTCTTC
- | TRBD1 | TRBJ1-4 | TRBV5-1 | CASSVQGATGEKLFF | TGCGCCAGCAGCGTACAGGGGGCAACGGGTGAAAAACTGTTTTTT
- | - | TRBJ2-5 | TRBV7-9 | CASSFGGETQYF | TGTGCCAGCAGCTTCGGGGGAGAGACCCAGTACTTC
- | TRBD1 | TRBJ1-1 | TRBV5-1 | CASSQGAEGTEAFF | TGCGCCAGCAGCCAGGGGGCTGAGGGGACTGAAGCTTTCTTT
- | - | TRBJ2-7 | TRBV7-9 | CASSQIRESAAQSSYEQYF | TGTGCCAGCAGTCAAATCAGGGAAAGTGCAGCACAGAGCTCCTACGAGCAGTACTTC
- | TRBD1 | TRBJ1-1 | TRBV5-1 | CASRQGRSMNTEAFF | TGCGCCAGCAGACAGGGGAGAAGTATGAACACTGAAGCTTTCTTT
- | - | TRBJ2-3 | TRBV2 | CASSFDGQYTDTQYF | TGTGCCAGCAGCTTCGACGGACAGTACACAGATACGCAGTATTTT
- | - | TRBJ1-1 | TRBV28 | CASSFSNGGAFF | TGTGCCAGCAGTTTTAGTAACGGGGGGGCTTTCTTT
- | TRBD2 | TRBJ2-5 | TRBV7-2 | CASDSSGRGQETQYF | TGTGCCAGCGACTCTAGCGGGAGGGGGCAAGAGACCCAGTACTTC
- | TRBD2 | TRBJ2-7 | TRBV9 | CASSVGLAGAPYEQYF | TGTGCCAGCAGCGTAGGACTAGCGGGGGCTCCGTACGAGCAGTACTTC
- | - | TRBJ1-1 | TRBV10-3 | CAISDRGSDTEAFF | TGTGCCATCAGTGACCGAGGATCGGACACTGAAGCTTTCTTT
- | - | TRBJ2-6 | TRBV5-1 | CASSFQGPSGANVLTF | TGCGCCAGCAGCTTTCAGGGGCCCTCTGGGGCCAACGTCCTGACTTTC
few | TRBD1 | TRBJ1-1 | TRBV18 | CASSKNPGTGVTEAFF | TGTGCCAGCTCAAAGAATCCCGGGACAGGGGTCACTGAAGCTTTCTTT
- | - | TRBJ2-3 | TRBV5-1 | CASSPYRTDTQYF | TGCGCCAGCAGCCCTTACAGGACAGATACGCAGTATTTT
- | - | TRBJ2-1 | TRBV3-1/TRBV3-2 | CASSQETGRHGEQFF | TGTGCCAGCAGCCAAGAAACGGGAAGACATGGGGAGCAGTTCTTC
few | TRBD1 | TRBJ1-2 | TRBV28 | CASSLTGATANYGYTF | TGTGCCAGCAGTTTAACAGGGGCCACAGCTAACTATGGCTACACCTTC
few | - | TRBJ2-2 | TRBV5-1 | CASSSQLASNTGELFF | TGCGCCAGCAGCTCGCAACTAGCTTCGAACACCGGGGAGCTGTTTTTT
few | - | TRBJ1-5 | TRBV2 | CASSADTASNQPQHF | TGTGCCAGCAGCGCAGACACGGCAAGCAATCAGCCCCAGCATTTT
- | - | TRBJ2-6 | TRBV27 | CASSHSGANVLTF | TGTGCCAGCAGTCACTCTGGGGCCAACGTCCTGACTTTC
- | TRBD1 | TRBJ2-5 | TRBV9 | CASSPRTGEETQYF | TGTGCCAGCAGCCCCCGGACAGGAGAAGAGACCCAGTACTTC
- | - | TRBJ2-1 | TRBV6-5 | CASSLSPGQFNEQFF | TGTGCCAGCAGTCTGTCCCCTGGGCAGTTCAATGAGCAGTTCTTC
- | - | TRBJ2-7 | TRBV27 | CASSVTRLRGGYHSYEQYF | TGTGCCAGCAGTGTAACCCGTCTTCGCGGGGGCTACCACTCCTACGAGCAGTACTTC
- | - | TRBJ1-3 | TRBV3-1/TRBV3-2 | CASSLHSSGNTIYF | TGTGCCAGCAGCCTCCATTCCTCTGGAAACACCATATATTTT
- | - | TRBJ1-1 | TRBV3-1/TRBV3-2 | CASSQVPGDVAFF | TGTGCCAGCAGCCAAGTTCCAGGGGATGTAGCTTTCTTT
- | - | TRBJ2-5 | TRBV2 | CASSGGGGETQYF | TGTGCCAGCAGTGGAGGGGGTGGAGAGACCCAGTACTTC
- | - | TRBJ1-5 | TRBV6-1 | CASSEVGGSNQPQHF | TGTGCCAGCAGTGAAGTCGGAGGGAGCAATCAGCCCCAGCATTTT
once | TRBD2 | TRBJ2-1 | TRBV28 | CASSSYSGSYNEQFF | TGTGCCAGCAGTTCCTATAGCGGGAGTTACAATGAGCAGTTCTTC
- | - | TRBJ1-2 | TRBV19 | CASSIVGWGYTF | TGTGCCAGTAGTATCGTCGGGTGGGGCTACACCTTC
- | TRBD2 | TRBJ2-5 | TRBV10-2 | CASRPSGTSGETQYF | TGCGCCAGCAGGCCCTCCGGGACTAGTGGGGAGACCCAGTACTTC
- | - | TRBJ1-2 | TRBV6-2/TRBV6-3 | CASSYTSYGYTF | TGTGCCAGCAGTTACACTAGCTATGGCTACACCTTC
once | - | TRBJ2-1 | TRBV27 | CASSLTGTEQFF | TGTGCCAGCAGTTTAACGGGGACAGAGCAGTTCTTC